This T cell receptor beta chain was sequenced in a study of siplizumab effects on memory and regulatory T cells. This clone was observed once. The V end lost 6 bases, the J end lost 4 bases, and 15 bases lay between the germline ends. From germline, CDR1 is MNHEY and CDR2 SVGAGI. CDR3 length: 14 residues. Profiled with immunoSEQ multiplex PCR; TCRdb holds only in-frame clones, not every one. The sample consists of approximately 100,000 clones, roughly 94% of them appearing once. V and J are TRBV6-5 and TRBJ1-1; maybe TRBD1 (5 bases). This TCR derives from a human donor in good health. The sample was Tregs sorted from blood. CDR3 loop: CASRSGWGGTEAFF. Here the CDR3 DNA reads TGTGCCAGCAGATCGGGATGGGGCGGCACTGAAGCTTTCTTT.